This T cell receptor beta chain was sequenced during a study of glioma-infiltrating T cells after dendritic cell vaccination. The method was immunoSEQ multiplex PCR; TCRdb's version includes in-frame clones alone and lacks a portion of them. The sample shows approximately 48,000 clones, roughly 85% of them seen only once. All glioblastoma patients lacked an isocitrate dehydrogenase mutation. The CDR3 covers 12 residues. Germline trimming cut 6 bases from V and 13 bases from J; bases unmatched to any gene: 13. CDR1 and CDR2 (germline): SGHRS, YFSETQ. The sample was blood, taken before dendritic cell vaccination. The origin of this receptor is a human donor with glioblastoma. V is TRBV5-1 and J is TRBJ2-7; 7 bases align to TRBD1. The CDR3 DNA sequence: TGCGCCAGCACTACCGACAGGGCGGCCCTTTACTTC. Protein product: CASTTDRAALYF. Together with reference TRBV5-1 and TRBJ2-7, the CDR3 gives the full variable domain: KAGVTQTPRYLIKTRGQQVTLSCSPISGHRSVSWYQQTPGQGLQFLFEYFSETQRNKGNFPGRFSGRQFSNSRSEMNVSTLELGDSALYLCASTTDRAALYFGPGTRLTVT.